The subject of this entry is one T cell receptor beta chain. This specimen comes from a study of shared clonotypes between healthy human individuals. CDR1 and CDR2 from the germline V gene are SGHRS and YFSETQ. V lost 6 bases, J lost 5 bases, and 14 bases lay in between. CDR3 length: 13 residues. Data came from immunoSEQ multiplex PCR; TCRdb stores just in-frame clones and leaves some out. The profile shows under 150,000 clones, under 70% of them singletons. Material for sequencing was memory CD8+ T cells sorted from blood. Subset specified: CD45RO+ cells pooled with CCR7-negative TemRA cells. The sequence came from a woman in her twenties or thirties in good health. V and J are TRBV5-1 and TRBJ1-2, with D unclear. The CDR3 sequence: CASTSGDGYGYTF. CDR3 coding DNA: TGCGCCAGCACTTCCGGGGATGGGTATGGCTACACCTTC.